The 29 T cell receptor beta chains below come from one sample, sequenced in a study of ipilimumab plus nivolumab after autologous stem cell transplantation. Profiling relied on immunoSEQ multiplex PCR, and the TCRdb table lists in-frame clones only, not all of them. The sample records about 15,000 clones, about three quarters being singletons. The sequenced sample was PBMCs, obtained in a trial of ipilimumab plus nivolumab as post-transplant consolidation. The source of these receptors is a male donor with diffuse large B-cell lymphoma.

This chain links TRBV7-9 with TRBJ2-1; perhaps TRBD1 as D (5 bases). The CDR3 has 13 residues. V was cut by 0 bases and J by 5 bases, with 5 bases left in between. The V gene's germline CDR1 is SEHNR and CDR2 FQNEAQ (reference sequence). In nucleotides, the CDR3 is TGTGCCAGCAGCTTAGCCAGGGACAATGAGCAGTTCTTC. As protein: CASSLARDNEQFF.

This clone was found once. This sequence joins TRBV5-5 and TRBJ1-6; D may be TRBD1 (5 bases). V was clipped by 2 bases and J by 8 bases, with 14 bases between them. Germline CDR1 reads SGHKS; CDR2 reads YYEKEE (reference sequence). This CDR3 spans 15 amino acids. The CDR3 is CASSLGTDMYSPLHF. The CDR3 nucleotides read TGTGCCAGCAGCTTAGGGACGGATATGTATTCACCCCTCCACTTT.

This clone was found a few times. V is TRBV10-1 and J is TRBJ2-3; D possibly corresponds to TRBD1 (5 bases). The CDR3 spans 14 residues. Germline-derived CDR1 and CDR2 are WNHNN and SYGVQD (reference sequence). V dropped 6 bases and J dropped 0 bases, with 10 bases sitting between them. The CDR3 loop reads CASSLDTSTDTQYF. In DNA, the CDR3 is TGCGCCAGCAGCCTGGACACCAGCACAGATACGCAGTATTTT.

The sample holds many counts of this clone. The chain combines TRBV11-2 with TRBJ2-7; D not certain. Germline CDR1 reads SGHAT; CDR2 reads FQNNGV. The CDR3 sequence is 14 residues long. V gave up 1 base and J gave up 6 bases, with 13 bases separating them. This chain's CDR3 is CASSLGVFAGEQYF. The CDR3 DNA reads TGTGCCAGCAGCTTAGGGGTCTTTGCTGGCGAGCAGTACTTC.

As to this clone: The junction departs from the called germline gene at one end, perhaps through a read error. This rearrangement joins TRBV4-1 to TRBJ1-1; no firm D call. Germline V gene sequence: CDR1 MGHRA, CDR2 YSYEKL. The CDR3 runs to 14 residues. The CDR3 DNA is TGTGCCAGCAGCTTAGGACCGATGAACACTGAAGCTTTCTTT. Residues: CASSLGPMNTEAFF.

Concerning this clone itself: Sequence at one end of the junction differs from germline and may be a read error. The chain joins TRBV10-3 to TRBJ2-4, with D unresolved. The germline V gene encodes CDR1 ENHRY and CDR2 SYGVKD. The CDR3 totals 15 residues. CDR3 sequence reads: CASSWSTVPKNIQYF. Written as DNA, the CDR3 is TGTGCCAGCAGTTGGAGCACGGTTCCCAAAAACATTCAGTACTTC.

This rearrangement joins TRBV11-3 to TRBJ2-5; D is possibly TRBD1 or TRBD2 (5 bases each). V was pared by 5 bases and J by 0 bases, with 10 bases between. The CDR3 runs 14 residues. The germline V gene encodes CDR1 SGHNT and CDR2 YENEEA. CDR3 DNA: TGTGCCAGCAGCCCAGTGGGGGACCAAGAGACCCAGTACTTC. The encoded protein is CASSPVGDQETQYF.

The chain couples TRBV5-8 to TRBJ2-3; D unresolved. V lost 1 base, J lost 9 bases, and 6 bases lay in between. CDR3 length equals 11 residues. Germline V CDR1 and CDR2: SGHTS, YDEGEE. Written as DNA, the CDR3 is TGTGCCAGCAGCTTGCAAGGGACGCAGTATTTT. Amino acid sequence: CASSLQGTQYF.

The rearrangement links TRBV14 to TRBJ2-5; TRBD2 matches at 8 bases. V lost 4 bases, J lost 1 base, and 8 bases stayed unmatched. CDR3 length: 16 residues. Per germline, CDR1 SGHDN and CDR2 FVKESK. For the CDR3, the DNA is TGTGCCAGCAGCCCAGCCCTACTAGCGGTCCAAGAGACCCAGTACTTC. It yields the protein CASSPALLAVQETQYF.

Points on this clone: Other DNA sequences of this sample code for an identical CDR3. The gene calls are TRBV27 and TRBJ2-7; 7 bases are a match to TRBD2. Per germline, CDR1 MNHEY and CDR2 SMNVEV (reference sequence). The J segment lost 6 bases and the V segment lost 3 bases, leaving 8 bases of the junction unmatched. The CDR3 spans 14 residues. The CDR3 DNA reads TGTGCCAGCAGTTTCCTCGCGGGAGAGCGCGAGCAGTACTTC. It codes for CASSFLAGEREQYF.

The sample holds a few counts of this clone. The CDR3 reads CASSQREERETQYF. The CDR3 DNA reads as TGTGCCAGCAGTCAGCGGGAGGAAAGAGAGACCCAGTACTTC. V gene TRBV9 combines with J gene TRBJ2-5; 9 bases match TRBD2. V dropped 5 bases and J dropped 4; count of bases not matched to a gene: 6. CDR1 and CDR2 from the germline V gene are SGDLS and YYNGEE. This CDR3 is built from 14 residues.

The chain carries TRBV11-3 and TRBJ2-1, with 10 bases lining up with TRBD2. Germline values: CDR1 SGHNT, CDR2 YENEEA. The CDR3 extends over 15 amino acids. J lost 5 bases, V lost 3 bases, and 4 bases had no gene match. The CDR3 spells CASSFSGRRDNEQFF. In DNA form, the CDR3 reads TGTGCCAGCAGCTTTAGCGGGAGGAGGGACAATGAGCAGTTCTTC.

This chain joins TRBV15 and TRBJ1-3; D gene uncertain. CDR3 length: 16 amino acids. V lost 0 bases, J lost 0 bases, and 9 bases lay in between. In germline, CDR1 is LNHNV, CDR2 YYDKDF (reference sequence). The CDR3 spells CATSRDLESSGNTIYF. The CDR3 region has the DNA TGTGCCACCAGCAGAGATCTCGAAAGCTCTGGAAACACCATATATTTT.

V and J are TRBV11-2 and TRBJ2-2, with 14 nucleotides matching TRBD2. Per germline, CDR1 SGHAT and CDR2 FQNNGV. With V trimmed by 6 bases and J by 6 bases, 6 bases remained unmatched. CDR3 size: 16 residues. CDR3 region: CASSRLAGGPAGELFF. CDR3 sequence (DNA): TGTGCCAGCAGTCGACTAGCGGGGGGGCCGGCCGGGGAGCTGTTTTTT.

The genes are TRBV9 and TRBJ1-2; maybe TRBD1 (6 bases). V lost 3 bases and J lost 5, with 17 bases in between. Germline-derived CDR1 and CDR2 are SGDLS and YYNGEE. The CDR3 is 15 amino acids. Here the CDR3 DNA reads TGTGCCAGCAGCGATCACTCCGGGACAAGGTATGGCTACACCTTC. It translates to CASSDHSGTRYGYTF.

V is TRBV15 and J is TRBJ1-4, with D hard to call. The CDR3 totals 15 residues. Germline CDR1 LNHNV, CDR2 YYDKDF (reference sequence). Trimming cost V 2 bases and J 8 bases, with 15 bases left between them. CDR3 nucleotides: TGTGCCACCAGCAGACGGGAGAGAGGGTTGGAAAAACTGTTTTTT. Translating it yields CATSRRERGLEKLFF. The variable domain in full, completed from reference TRBV15 and TRBJ1-4, reads DAMVIQNPRYQVTQFGKPVTLSCSQTLNHNVMYWYQQKSSQAPKLLFHYYDKDFNNEADTPDNFQSRRPNTSFCFLDIRSPGLGDTAMYLCATSRRERGLEKLFFGSGTQLSVL.

The chain uses TRBV9 and TRBJ2-5; D may be TRBD2 (5 bases). The CDR3 consists of 14 residues. CDR1 is SGDLS, CDR2 YYNGEE, per germline. V was cut by 0 bases and J by 3 bases, with 9 bases left in between. This chain's CDR3 is CASSVATTKETQYF. CDR3 sequence (DNA): TGTGCCAGCAGCGTAGCGACTACGAAAGAGACCCAGTACTTC.

The table lists this clone with a few counts. The genes are TRBV19 and TRBJ1-5; 9 bases fit TRBD1. This CDR3 region has 13 residues. The J segment lost 5 bases and the V segment lost 7 bases, leaving 3 bases of the junction unmatched. In germline, CDR1 is LNHDA, CDR2 SQIVND (reference sequence). The CDR3 reads CASTDRGHQPQHF. DNA for the CDR3: TGTGCCAGTACGGACAGGGGTCATCAGCCCCAGCATTTT. The full variable domain, completed using reference TRBV19 and TRBJ1-5, is DGGITQSPKYLFRKEGQNVTLSCEQNLNHDAMYWYRQDPGQGLRLIYYSQIVNDFQKGDIAEGYSVSREKKESFPLTVTSAQKNPTAFYLCASTDRGHQPQHFGDGTRLSIL.

In DNA, the CDR3 is TGCGCCAGCAGCTTGCAGAGCTCCTACAATGAGCAGTTCTTC. Encoded protein: CASSLQSSYNEQFF. The rearrangement links TRBV5-1 to TRBJ2-1; D gene unclear. Trimming removed 1 base at V and 0 bases at J, with 5 bases between. The length of the CDR3 is 14 residues. CDR1 and CDR2 (germline): SGHRS, YFSETQ.

The rearrangement links TRBV27 to TRBJ2-1; 7 nucleotides match TRBD1. CDR1 MNHEY and CDR2 SMNVEV come from the germline V gene (reference sequence). V was pared by 2 bases and J by 8 bases, with 9 bases of the junction left unmatched. The CDR3 has 15 amino acids. The CDR3 nucleotides read TGTGCCAGCAGTTTACCGGGACAGAGCTTCGATGAGCAGTTCTTC. Its translation is CASSLPGQSFDEQFF.

V usage is TRBV5-1 and J usage is TRBJ2-1; perhaps TRBD2 as D (6 bases). The CDR3 has 15 amino acids. Germline V lookup: CDR1 SGHRS, CDR2 YFSETQ. V gave up 4 bases and J gave up 1 base, with 12 bases separating them. CDR3 sequence: CASSGGLTSYNEQFF. The CDR3 bases are TGCGCCAGCAGCGGAGGGCTAACTTCCTACAATGAGCAGTTCTTC.

V is TRBV9 and J is TRBJ1-4, with TRBD1 matching over 10 bases. The V gene's germline CDR1 is SGDLS and CDR2 YYNGEE. The CDR3 loop spans 19 amino acids. The ends lost 0 bases at V and 8 bases at J; junction bases unmatched: 16. CDR3 nucleotide sequence: TGTGCCAGCAGCGTAGCCCCGGGGACAGGGGCTACCCATTACGAAAAACTGTTTTTT. It encodes CASSVAPGTGATHYEKLFF. Variable domain in full (rest from reference TRBV9 and TRBJ1-4): DSGVTQTPKHLITATGQRVTLRCSPRSGDLSVYWYQQSLDQGLQFLIQYYNGEERAKGNILERFSAQQFPDLHSELNLSSLELGDSALYFCASSVAPGTGATHYEKLFFGSGTQLSVL.

The chain recombines TRBV5-1 with TRBJ1-6; 7 positions agree with TRBD1. The CDR3 extends over 15 amino acids. With V trimmed by 4 bases and J by 7 bases, 8 bases remained unmatched. Germline CDR1 reads SGHRS; CDR2 reads YFSETQ. As DNA, the CDR3 is TGCGCCAGCAGCCAACAGGGGATAGGAAATTCACCCCTCCACTTT. It translates to CASSQQGIGNSPLHF.

The gene calls are TRBV30 and TRBJ1-1; D call uncertain. Germline CDR1 GTSNPN, CDR2 SVGIG (reference sequence). V shed 4 bases and J shed 5 bases, with 20 bases lying between them. The CDR3 has 15 amino acids. The CDR3 here is CAWNRLEAWRTEAFF. The CDR3 region has the DNA TGTGCCTGGAACCGTTTGGAAGCCTGGAGGACTGAAGCTTTCTTT.

This clone has a single count. This sequence joins TRBV7-9 and TRBJ1-5; D ambiguous. Trimming took off 4 bases at V and 7 bases at J, with 14 bases between the two ends. This CDR3 spans 14 amino acids. Germline CDR1 and CDR2: SEHNR and FQNEAQ (reference sequence). Written as DNA, the CDR3 is TGTGCCAGCAGCTCAGACACCTCCGGGCAGCCCCAGCATTTT. Its protein product is CASSSDTSGQPQHF.

The chain uses TRBV9 and TRBJ2-5, with 7 bases lining up with TRBD2. With V trimmed by 0 bases and J by 5 bases, 7 bases remained unmatched. There are 15 residues in the CDR3. Germline loops: CDR1 SGDLS, CDR2 YYNGEE. The CDR3 loop reads CASSVGPGGSETQYF. The CDR3 DNA follows: TGTGCCAGCAGCGTAGGTCCCGGGGGGAGCGAGACCCAGTACTTC.

The CDR3 loop reads CASGGLYNEQFF. In DNA, the CDR3 is TGTGCCAGCGGGGGACTCTACAATGAGCAGTTCTTC. The chain uses TRBV2 and TRBJ2-1, with a weak D call TRBD2 (6 bases). CDR3 length: 12 residues. Per germline, CDR1 SNHLY and CDR2 FYNNEI. V dropped 8 bases and J dropped 3 bases, with 8 bases sitting between them. The full variable domain, in which reference TRBV2 and TRBJ2-1 provide the parts outside the CDR3, is EPEVTQTPSHQVTQMGQEVILRCVPISNHLYFYWYRQILGQKVEFLVSFYNNEISEKSEIFDDQFSVERPDGSNFTLKIRSTKLEDSAMYFCASGGLYNEQFFGPGTRLTVL.

The V gene is TRBV7-9, the J gene TRBJ2-7; 10 bases fit TRBD1. Germline V gene data show CDR1 as SEHNR and CDR2 as FQNEAQ (reference sequence). With V trimmed by 5 bases and J by 3 bases, 13 bases remained unmatched. This CDR3 is built from 17 residues. The CDR3 here is CASSGSPTGGAYYEQYF. The CDR3 nucleotides read TGTGCCAGCAGCGGAAGCCCGACAGGGGGCGCCTACTACGAGCAGTACTTC. Supplemented by reference TRBV7-9 and TRBJ2-7, the full variable domain reads DTGVSQNPRHKITKRGQNVTFRCDPISEHNRLYWYRQTLGQGPEFLTYFQNEAQLEKSRLLSDRFSAERPKGSFSTLEIQRTEQGDSAMYLCASSGSPTGGAYYEQYFGPGTRLTVT.

This clone came up many times. The V call is TRBV5-4, the J call TRBJ2-1; 13 nucleotides align to TRBD2. With V trimmed by 5 bases and J by 5 bases, 4 bases remained unmatched. CDR3 length: 15 amino acids. Germline CDR1 and CDR2: SGHNT and YYREEE (reference sequence). The CDR3 loop reads CASRRLAGGHNEQFF. The CDR3 DNA follows: TGTGCCAGCAGGCGACTAGCGGGGGGTCACAATGAGCAGTTCTTC.